The clone carrying this T cell receptor (beta chain) was counted between two and nine times. The antigen remains undetermined. This sample was taken from a study of T-cell reconstitution after alpha-beta-depleted transplantation in children. Study-wide points: Surviving recipient T cells and thymic progenitors underlay high day-60 TCRbeta diversity in some patients. Reports say that about two months after transplant, the alpha-beta T cells came out of several hundred graft clones that had expanded.

The CDR3 length is 15 residues. CDR1 is SGHTA and CDR2 is FQGNSA in the germline V gene. The V end was cut by 3 bases, the J end by 5 bases, with 14 bases between. Preparing the TCRbeta library involved the use of unique molecular identifiers. MiXCR, run by TCRdb on the PCR reads, gives a single entry per CDR3 protein. This sample has about a million distinct CDR3 sequences, with under 30% found just once. This chain connects TRBV7-2 to TRBJ1-3; D ambiguous. This receptor was identified in a boy younger than two who had a stem cell transplant for SCID, so the T cells may come from the graft donor. The source was PBMCs, mostly from graft donor cells, collected 360 days after TCRalphabeta/CD19-depleted stem cell transplant. This CDR3 reads CASSLHWAGRNTIYF. CDR3 DNA sequence: TGTGCCAGCAGCTTGCACTGGGCCGGGAGAAACACCATATATTTT.